The rows below give T cell receptor beta chains drawn from one sample of a study of blood T cell repertoires in COVID-19. Clones were sequenced by immunoSEQ multiplex PCR, and TCRdb holds only the in-frame ones, with some missing. This sample has around 360,000 clones, with about 90% found just once. Sequencing input: PBMCs or T cells enriched from blood (not recorded which). These receptors originate from a woman aged 25 to 45 who had recovered from COVID-19. CDR3s include the opening cysteine and the closing phenylalanine or tryptophan. A D gene is named only where the DNA matches it firmly. The size of a clone is reported for some rows only, either as once, few or many, or as a class for expanded clones.

TRBJ1-2 | . | . | TRBV5-5 | TGTGCCAGCAGCTTGGCGAACTATGGCTACACCTTC | CASSLANYGYTF
TRBJ2-3 | . | TRBD2 | TRBV10-1 | TGCGCCAGCAGTGAGTCGAGCGGGGGGGCGTCAGATACGCAGTATTTT | CASSESSGGASDTQYF
TRBJ2-3 | once | . | TRBV28 | TGTGCCAGCAGCTACACAGGGATAGGAACAGATACGCAGTATTTT | CASSYTGIGTDTQYF
TRBJ2-7 | . | . | TRBV9 | TGTGCCAGCAGCGTAGAAAACAGCTACGAGCAGTACTTC | CASSVENSYEQYF
TRBJ2-1 | . | TRBD2 | TRBV7-7 | TGTGCTAGCAGCTTAAGTTCTAGCGGGAAGCAGTTCTTC | CASSLSSSGKQFF
TRBJ2-7 | . | . | TRBV2 | TGTGCCAGCAGTGAAGCAGGGGACGAGCAGTACTTC | CASSEAGDEQYF
TRBJ1-2 | . | . | TRBV5-6 | TGTGCCAGCAGGCCTCCGGGGGAGTGGGCCTATGGCTACACCTTC | CASRPPGEWAYGYTF
TRBJ1-6 | . | TRBD1 | TRBV13 | TGTGCCAGCAGCCTAGGGACAGGGAATTCACCCCTCCACTTT | CASSLGTGNSPLHF
TRBJ2-7 | . | . | TRBV5-1 | TGCGCCAGCAGCTTCCTCGGGGCCTACGAGCAGTACTTC | CASSFLGAYEQYF
TRBJ1-2 | . | TRBD1 | TRBV12-5 | TGTGCTAGTGGTTCCGGGACAGGGAGGATTAATGGCTACACCTTC | CASGSGTGRINGYTF
TRBJ2-1 | . | TRBD2 | TRBV28 | TGTGCCAGCAGACGTACTAAAGCGGGAGGGCAGAACGATGAGCAGTTCTTC | CASRRTKAGGQNDEQFF
TRBJ2-2 | . | . | TRBV28 | TGTGCCAGCAGTTTAACAGGGTCCGGGGAGCTGTTTTTT | CASSLTGSGELFF
TRBJ2-7 | . | TRBD2 | TRBV11-2 | TGTGCCAGCAGCTTTCGCGGGGTAGCGGGGGGTTACGAGCAGTACTTC | CASSFRGVAGGYEQYF
TRBJ1-5 | few | . | TRBV27 | TGTGCCAGCAGTTTATCCACAGCACAGCCCCAGCATTTT | CASSLSTAQPQHF
TRBJ2-7 | few | TRBD2 | TRBV19 | TGTGCCAGTAGTATAGGAGGGACTAGCGGATCCTACGAGCAGTACTTC | CASSIGGTSGSYEQYF
TRBJ2-3 | . | TRBD2 | TRBV14 | TGTGCCAGCAGCCAACGACCTTCTAGCGGGAGTTCTCCAGATACGCAGTATTTT | CASSQRPSSGSSPDTQYF
TRBJ1-2 | . | . | TRBV11-2 | TGTGCCAGCAGCCGTTGGCCTGATGGCTACACCTTC | CASSRWPDGYTF
TRBJ2-7 | few | . | TRBV18 | TGTGCCAGCTCTTCGGGTACAGGCCGGTTAGAGCAGTACTTC | CASSSGTGRLEQYF
TRBJ1-6 | . | . | TRBV5-6 | TGTGCCAGCAGTTATGCGAGCTCCTATAATTCACCCCTCCACTTT | CASSYASSYNSPLHF
TRBJ2-3 | . | TRBD2 | TRBV2 | TGTGCCAGCAACAGCGGGACGAGTCCAGATACGCAGTATTTT | CASNSGTSPDTQYF
TRBJ2-1 | . | TRBD2 | TRBV19 | TGTGCCAGTACCGCGGGACTAGCGGGAGGGCGGCAGTTCTTC | CASTAGLAGGRQFF
TRBJ2-7 | few | . | TRBV21-1 | TGTGCCAGCAGCTCACTAGGACGGAACTACGAGCAGTACTTC | CASSSLGRNYEQYF
TRBJ2-1 | once | . | TRBV3-1/TRBV3-2 | TGTGCCAGCTACGGGGGTTACAATGAGCAGTTCTTC | CASYGGYNEQFF
TRBJ2-7 | few | . | TRBV6-5 | TGTGCCAGCAGTAAACCCATAAGCGGCGAGCAGTACTTC | CASSKPISGEQYF
TRBJ1-5 | . | . | TRBV28 | TGTGCCAGCAGTTTTGGGGGGGCGCAGGTTCAGCCCCAGCATTTT | CASSFGGAQVQPQHF
TRBJ1-1 | few | . | TRBV4-2 | TGTGCCAGCAGCCCAAACGACAGGAGATTCATGAACACTGAAGCTTTCTTT | CASSPNDRRFMNTEAFF
TRBJ1-1 | . | . | TRBV18 | TGTGCCAGCTCACCTACAGCCAAGAACACTGAAGCTTTCTTT | CASSPTAKNTEAFF
TRBJ1-2 | . | TRBD1 | TRBV30 | TGTGCCTGGAGTGTAGGGGGCCGGACATTCAACTATGGCTACACCTTC | CAWSVGGRTFNYGYTF
TRBJ2-7 | . | . | TRBV27 | TGTGCCAGCCGAAACCTAATGCAGGGGAGTAGCGTCCACGAGCAGTACTTC | CASRNLMQGSSVHEQYF
TRBJ1-3 | . | TRBD1 | TRBV10-3 | TGTGCCACCTCGATTAGGACAGGAACCGGCTCTGGAAACACCATATATTTT | CATSIRTGTGSGNTIYF
TRBJ1-3 | . | . | TRBV4-2 | TGTGCCAGCAGCCCAAGCGTAGGTTACCCTGGAAACACCATATATTTT | CASSPSVGYPGNTIYF
TRBJ1-2 | few | . | TRBV30 | TGTGCCTGGAGCCACCAGGGGTTTGAAGGCTACACCTTC | CAWSHQGFEGYTF
TRBJ2-5 | . | . | TRBV5-1 | TGCGCCAGCAGCTTGGGACAGCTCCAAGAGACCCAGTACTTC | CASSLGQLQETQYF
TRBJ2-7 | . | . | TRBV7-9 | TGTGCCAGCAGTATAGGGGGTTACGAGCAGTACTTC | CASSIGGYEQYF
TRBJ2-1 | . | . | TRBV3-1/TRBV3-2 | TGTGCCAGCAGCCAAGCGCGTGGTGAGCAGTTCTTC | CASSQARGEQFF